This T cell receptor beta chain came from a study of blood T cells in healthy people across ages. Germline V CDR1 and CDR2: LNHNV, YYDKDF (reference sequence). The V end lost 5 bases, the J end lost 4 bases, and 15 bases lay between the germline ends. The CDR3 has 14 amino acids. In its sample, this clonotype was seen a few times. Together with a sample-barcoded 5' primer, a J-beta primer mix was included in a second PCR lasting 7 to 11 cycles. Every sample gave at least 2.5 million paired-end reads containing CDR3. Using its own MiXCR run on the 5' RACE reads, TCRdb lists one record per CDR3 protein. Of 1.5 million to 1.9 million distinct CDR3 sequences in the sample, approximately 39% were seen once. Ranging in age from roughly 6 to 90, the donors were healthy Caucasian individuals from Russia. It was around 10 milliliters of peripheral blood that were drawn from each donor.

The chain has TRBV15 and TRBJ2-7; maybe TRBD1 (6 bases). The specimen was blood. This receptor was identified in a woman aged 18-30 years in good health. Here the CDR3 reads CATSGNREPYEQYF. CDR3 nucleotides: TGTGCCACCAGCGGTAACAGGGAACCTTACGAGCAGTACTTC.